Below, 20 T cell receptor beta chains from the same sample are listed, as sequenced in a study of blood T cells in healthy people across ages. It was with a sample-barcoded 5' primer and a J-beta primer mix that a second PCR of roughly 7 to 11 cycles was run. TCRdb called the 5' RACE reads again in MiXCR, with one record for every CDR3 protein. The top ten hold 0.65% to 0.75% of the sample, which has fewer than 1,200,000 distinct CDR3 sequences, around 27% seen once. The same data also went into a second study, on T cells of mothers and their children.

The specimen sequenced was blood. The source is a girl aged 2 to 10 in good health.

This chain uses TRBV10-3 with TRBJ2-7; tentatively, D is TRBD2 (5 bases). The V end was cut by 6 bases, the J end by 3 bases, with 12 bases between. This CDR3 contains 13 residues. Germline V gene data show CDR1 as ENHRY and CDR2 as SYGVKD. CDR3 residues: CAISGIEHYEQYF. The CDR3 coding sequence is TGTGCCATCAGCGGGATAGAACACTACGAGCAGTACTTC.

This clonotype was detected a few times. CDR3 nucleotides: TGTGCCAGCAGGGCAGGGAGTAGCGGGGAGCTGTTTTTT. This sequence encodes CASRAGSSGELFF. The chain combines TRBV27 with TRBJ2-2, with D possibly being TRBD1 or TRBD2 (5 bases each). The CDR3 sequence is 13 residues long. V gave up 6 bases and J gave up 7 bases, with 12 bases separating them. The germline CDR1 and CDR2 sequences are MNHEY and SMNVEV (reference sequence).

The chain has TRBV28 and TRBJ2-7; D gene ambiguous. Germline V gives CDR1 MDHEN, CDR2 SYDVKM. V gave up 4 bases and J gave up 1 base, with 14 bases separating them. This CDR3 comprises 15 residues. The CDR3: CASSSSPSISYEQYF. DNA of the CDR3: TGTGCCAGCAGTTCATCGCCCAGCATTTCCTACGAGCAGTACTTC.

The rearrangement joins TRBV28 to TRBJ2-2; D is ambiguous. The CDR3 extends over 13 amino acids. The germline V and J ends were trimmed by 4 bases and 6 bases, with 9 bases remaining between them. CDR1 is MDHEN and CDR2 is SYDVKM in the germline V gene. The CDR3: CASSSYTAGELFF. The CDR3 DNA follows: TGTGCCAGCAGTTCATACACGGCCGGGGAGCTGTTTTTT. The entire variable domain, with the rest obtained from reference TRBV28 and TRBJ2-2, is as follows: DVKVTQSSRYLVKRTGEKVFLECVQDMDHENMFWYRQDPGLGLRLIYFSYDVKMKEKGDIPEGYSVSREKKERFSLILESASTNQTSMYLCASSSYTAGELFFGEGSRLTVL.

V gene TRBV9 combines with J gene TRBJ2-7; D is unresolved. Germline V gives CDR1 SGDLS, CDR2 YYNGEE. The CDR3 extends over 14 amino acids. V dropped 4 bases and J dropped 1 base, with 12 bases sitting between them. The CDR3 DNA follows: TGTGCCAGCAGCACCACCGACGGTTCCTACGAGCAGTACTTC. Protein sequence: CASSTTDGSYEQYF.

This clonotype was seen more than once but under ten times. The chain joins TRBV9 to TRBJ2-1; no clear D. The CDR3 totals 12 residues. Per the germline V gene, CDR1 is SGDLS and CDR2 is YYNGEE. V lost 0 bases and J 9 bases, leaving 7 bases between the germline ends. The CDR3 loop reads CASSVGLGEQFF. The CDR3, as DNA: TGTGCCAGCAGCGTAGGTCTAGGTGAGCAGTTCTTC.

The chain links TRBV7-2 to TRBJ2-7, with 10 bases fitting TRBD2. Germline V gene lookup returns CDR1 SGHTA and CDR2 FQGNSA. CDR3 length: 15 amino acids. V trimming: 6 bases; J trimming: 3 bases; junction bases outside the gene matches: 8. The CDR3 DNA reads TGTGCCAGCAGACTCGCCGGGACTAGCGACTACGAGCAGTACTTC. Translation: CASRLAGTSDYEQYF.

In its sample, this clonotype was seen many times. This chain's CDR3 is CASSPGDSSYEQYF. The CDR3 nucleotides read TGTGCCAGCAGTCCTGGCGACAGCTCCTACGAGCAGTACTTC. The V call is TRBV28, the J call TRBJ2-7; D may be TRBD1 (5 bases). V shed 5 bases and J shed 0 bases, with 11 bases lying between them. Looked up from germline, CDR1 is MDHEN and CDR2 is SYDVKM. This CDR3 has 14 amino acids.

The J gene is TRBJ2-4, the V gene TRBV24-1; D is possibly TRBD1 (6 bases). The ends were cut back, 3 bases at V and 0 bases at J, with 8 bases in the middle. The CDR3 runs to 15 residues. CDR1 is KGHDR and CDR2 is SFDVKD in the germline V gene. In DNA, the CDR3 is TGTGCCACCAGTGATGGGACAATAGCCAAAAACATTCAGTACTTC. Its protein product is CATSDGTIAKNIQYF.

In DNA, the CDR3 is TGTGCCAGCAGTGAGCGACAGGGGGCGGGCAATCAGCCCCAGCATTTT. This translates into CASSERQGAGNQPQHF. The rearrangement uses TRBV6-1 and TRBJ1-5; the match to TRBD1 covers 10 bases. V shed 3 bases, J shed 2 bases, and the junction held 4 bases outside the gene matches. The CDR3 has 16 amino acids. CDR1 and CDR2 (germline): MNHNS, SASEGT.

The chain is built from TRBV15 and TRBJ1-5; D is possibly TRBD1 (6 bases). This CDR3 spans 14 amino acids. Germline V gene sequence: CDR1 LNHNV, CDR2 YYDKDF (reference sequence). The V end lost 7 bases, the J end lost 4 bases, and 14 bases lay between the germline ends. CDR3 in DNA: TGTGCCACCACAGCGGGAGGGGGAAATCAGCCCCAGCATTTT. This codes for CATTAGGGNQPQHF.

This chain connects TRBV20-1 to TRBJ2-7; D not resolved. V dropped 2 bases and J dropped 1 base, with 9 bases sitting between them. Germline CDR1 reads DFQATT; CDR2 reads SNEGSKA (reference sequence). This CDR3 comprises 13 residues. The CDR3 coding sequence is TGCAGTGCTAGAAGCCCGGATTCCTACGAGCAGTACTTC. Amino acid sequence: CSARSPDSYEQYF.

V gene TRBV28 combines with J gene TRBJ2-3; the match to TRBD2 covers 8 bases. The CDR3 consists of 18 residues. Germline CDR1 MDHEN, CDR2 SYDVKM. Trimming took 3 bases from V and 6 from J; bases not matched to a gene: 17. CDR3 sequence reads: CASSFAGPAGDWTDTQYF. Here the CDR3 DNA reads TGTGCCAGCAGTTTCGCTGGGCCAGCGGGAGACTGGACGGATACGCAGTATTTT.

The CDR3 reads CASSFSSAGGLQETQYF. CDR3 sequence (DNA): TGTGCCAGCAGCTTCTCGTCGGCAGGGGGCCTACAAGAGACCCAGTACTTC. The chain combines TRBV11-2 with TRBJ2-5, with 8 bases identical to TRBD1. This CDR3 contains 17 residues. The J segment lost 2 bases and the V segment lost 3 bases, leaving 11 bases of the junction unmatched. CDR1 is SGHAT and CDR2 is FQNNGV in the germline V gene.

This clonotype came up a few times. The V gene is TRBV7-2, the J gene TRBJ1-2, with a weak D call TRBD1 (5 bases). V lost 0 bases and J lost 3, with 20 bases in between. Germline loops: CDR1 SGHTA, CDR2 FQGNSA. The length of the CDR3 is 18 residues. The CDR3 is CASSLALIRGAGDYGYTF. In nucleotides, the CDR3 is TGTGCCAGCAGCTTAGCGCTTATTAGGGGCGCCGGGGACTATGGCTACACCTTC.

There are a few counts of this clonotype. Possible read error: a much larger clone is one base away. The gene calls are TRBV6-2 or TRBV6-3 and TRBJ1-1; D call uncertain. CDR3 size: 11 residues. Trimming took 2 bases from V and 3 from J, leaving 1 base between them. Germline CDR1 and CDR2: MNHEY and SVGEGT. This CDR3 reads CASSYDTEAFF. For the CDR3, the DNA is TGTGCCAGCAGTTACGACACTGAAGCTTTCTTT.

The CDR3 coding sequence is TGTGCCAGCAGTGAAGTCGGCGACACCTCCTACGAGCAGTACTTC. It codes for CASSEVGDTSYEQYF. The chain combines TRBV6-1 with TRBJ2-7; D gene uncertain. This CDR3 has 15 residues. CDR1 and CDR2 from the germline V gene are MNHNS and SASEGT. V was clipped by 1 base and J by 0 bases, with 10 bases between them.

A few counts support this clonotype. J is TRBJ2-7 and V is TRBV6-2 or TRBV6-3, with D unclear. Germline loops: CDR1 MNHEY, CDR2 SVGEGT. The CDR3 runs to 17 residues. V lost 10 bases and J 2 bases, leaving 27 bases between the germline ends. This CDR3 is CANSRTDRTPPPYEQYF. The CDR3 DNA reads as TGTGCCAACAGCCGCACCGATCGGACCCCTCCTCCCTACGAGCAGTACTTC.

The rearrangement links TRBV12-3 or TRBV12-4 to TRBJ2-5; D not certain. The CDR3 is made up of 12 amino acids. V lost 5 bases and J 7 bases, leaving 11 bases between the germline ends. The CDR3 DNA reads TGTGCCAGCAGTGGTATGACGGGGACCCAGTACTTC. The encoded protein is CASSGMTGTQYF.

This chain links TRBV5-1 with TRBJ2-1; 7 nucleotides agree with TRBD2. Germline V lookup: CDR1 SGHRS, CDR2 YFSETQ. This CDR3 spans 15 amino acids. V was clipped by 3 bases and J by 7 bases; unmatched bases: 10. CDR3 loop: CASSSTIGGINEQFF. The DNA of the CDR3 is TGCGCCAGCAGCTCGACTATCGGGGGGATTAATGAGCAGTTCTTC.